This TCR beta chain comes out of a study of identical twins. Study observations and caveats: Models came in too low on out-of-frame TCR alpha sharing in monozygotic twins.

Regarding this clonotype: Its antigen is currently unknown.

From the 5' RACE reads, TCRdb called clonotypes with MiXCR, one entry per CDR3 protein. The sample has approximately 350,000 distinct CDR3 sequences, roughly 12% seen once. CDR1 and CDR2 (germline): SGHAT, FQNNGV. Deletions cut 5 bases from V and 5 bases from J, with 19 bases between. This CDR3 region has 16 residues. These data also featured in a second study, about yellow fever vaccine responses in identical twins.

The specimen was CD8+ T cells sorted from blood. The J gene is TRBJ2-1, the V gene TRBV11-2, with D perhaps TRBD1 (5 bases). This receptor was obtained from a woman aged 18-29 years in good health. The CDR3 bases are TGTGCCAGCAGCCTTAGACAGAGTCCTCCTAACAATGAGCAGTTCTTC. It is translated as CASSLRQSPPNNEQFF.